This T cell receptor (beta chain) came from a study of vaccination and CD4 T cells after COVID-19. The wider study: Cultures designated as controls were supplied with a CEFX pool, an HIV-1 Nef pool, or no peptide.

The assay that was used to sequence DNA from cultured CD4+ T cells was the Oncomine TCR Beta short-read assay. In TCRdb, the PCR reads were re-called with MiXCR into one record per CDR3 protein. In the table there are about 17,000 distinct CDR3 sequences, roughly 60% of which are singletons. Germline V gene data show CDR1 as LGHDT and CDR2 as YNNKEL (reference sequence). This CDR3 is built from 11 residues. The V gene lost 1 base and the J gene lost 9 bases, with 6 bases spanning the gap. The treatment: approximately nine-day PBMC culture with coronavirus spike peptide pools or control peptides (ViraFEST assay). Concerning this clonotype itself: Its specificity is not known.

The chain employs TRBV3-1 and TRBJ1-1; D call uncertain. The sequence derives from a human donor who had recovered from COVID-19. Sequencing input: CD4+ T cells from blood, cultured in vitro. The CDR3 DNA reads TGTGCCAGCAGCCAAGCGGGGAAAGCTTTCTTT. Encoded protein: CASSQAGKAFF.